The next 27 T cell receptor beta chains were all read from a single sample in a study of T cell responses to AZD1222 COVID-19 vaccine. TCRdb keeps only in-frame clones here, not all; method: immunoSEQ multiplex PCR. The table lists roughly 93,000 clones, approximately 86% of them singletons. The source material was peripheral blood, sampled on day 0 of AZD1222 vaccination. Receptors were obtained from an adult in good health.

The chain has TRBV7-9 and TRBJ1-2; D may be TRBD1 (6 bases). The CDR3 spans 15 residues. Germline CDR1 SEHNR, CDR2 FQNEAQ (reference sequence). The V and J ends lost 5 bases and 5 bases respectively, with 18 bases between them. The CDR3 DNA reads as TGTGCCAGCAGCGGGGTAAACAGGGTGGAGTATGGCTACACCTTC. Its translation is CASSGVNRVEYGYTF.

This chain links TRBV19 with TRBJ1-4; weak D call: TRBD1 (6 bases). This CDR3 is 16 amino acids long. The germline V and J ends were trimmed by 5 bases and 4 bases, with 17 bases remaining between them. Germline loops: CDR1 LNHDA, CDR2 SQIVND (reference sequence). Written as DNA, the CDR3 is TGTGCCAGTAGTGTCCCGATGGGGGGCTATAATGAAAAACTGTTTTTT. Residues: CASSVPMGGYNEKLFF. Complete variable domain (other parts from reference TRBV19 and TRBJ1-4): DGGITQSPKYLFRKEGQNVTLSCEQNLNHDAMYWYRQDPGQGLRLIYYSQIVNDFQKGDIAEGYSVSREKKESFPLTVTSAQKNPTAFYLCASSVPMGGYNEKLFFGSGTQLSVL.

The genes are TRBV19 and TRBJ1-2; D perhaps matches TRBD1 (6 bases). The CDR3 is made up of 14 amino acids. Trimming removed 4 bases from V and 5 bases from J, with 14 bases in between. Germline V gives CDR1 LNHDA, CDR2 SQIVND (reference sequence). The DNA for the CDR3 is TGTGCCAGTAGTACCCCGACAGGCATATATGGCTACACCTTC. Its protein is CASSTPTGIYGYTF.

The chain carries TRBV5-4 and TRBJ2-6; D uncertain. Trimming left V 2 bases short and J 0 bases short, with 12 bases between. Germline CDR1 SGHNT, CDR2 YYREEE (reference sequence). This CDR3 comprises 17 residues. CDR3 nucleotides: TGTGCCAGCAGCTTTGGGTCGGCAAACTCTGGGGCCAACGTCCTGACTTTC. Translation gives CASSFGSANSGANVLTF.

The rearrangement links TRBV5-4 to TRBJ2-1, with 7 bases matching TRBD1. V shed 5 bases, J shed 3 bases, and the junction held 5 bases outside the gene matches. Germline CDR1 SGHNT, CDR2 YYREEE (reference sequence). The CDR3 extends over 14 amino acids. CDR3 protein: CASSSTGIYNEQFF. The CDR3, as DNA: TGTGCCAGCAGTTCGACAGGGATCTACAATGAGCAGTTCTTC.

The chain links TRBV7-2 to TRBJ1-2, with D unresolved. The V gene's germline CDR1 is SGHTA and CDR2 FQGNSA. The CDR3 consists of 15 residues. Trimming took 1 base from V and 8 from J, leaving 17 bases between them. The CDR3 loop is CASSLGIGSPSGYTF. DNA of the CDR3: TGTGCCAGCAGCTTAGGAATAGGCTCCCCCTCCGGCTACACCTTC. Drawing the rest from reference TRBV7-2 and TRBJ1-2, the complete variable domain is GAGVSQSPSNKVTEKGKDVELRCDPISGHTALYWYRQSLGQGLEFLIYFQGNSAPDKSGLPSDRFSAERTGGSVSTLTIQRTQQEDSAVYLCASSLGIGSPSGYTFGSGTRLTVV.

This chain links TRBV2 with TRBJ1-5; the D is unclear. Per germline, CDR1 SNHLY and CDR2 FYNNEI. With 6 bases removed from V and 7 bases from J, the gap between germline ends came to 10 bases. The CDR3 spans 12 residues. CDR3 DNA: TGTGCCAGCAGACCAAGAGGACAGCCCCAGCATTTT. As protein: CASRPRGQPQHF.

This clone was seen ten or more times. The J gene is TRBJ1-1, the V gene TRBV7-3; no reliable D call. CDR1 is SGHTA, CDR2 FQGTGA, per germline. This CDR3 contains 13 residues. V dropped 3 bases and J dropped 1 base, with 6 bases sitting between them. CDR3 in DNA: TGTGCCAGCAGCTTTATGGGGAACACTGAAGCTTTCTTT. As protein: CASSFMGNTEAFF.

The rearrangement joins TRBV29-1 to TRBJ2-5; no definite D call. This CDR3 contains 18 residues. Germline V gene sequence: CDR1 SQVTM, CDR2 ANQGSEA. The V gene lost 0 bases and the J gene lost 0 bases, with 20 bases spanning the gap. This chain's CDR3 is CSVEELFKMVADQETQYF. In nucleotides, the CDR3 is TGCAGCGTTGAAGAACTGTTTAAAATGGTGGCAGACCAAGAGACCCAGTACTTC. The whole variable domain, filled in from reference TRBV29-1 and TRBJ2-5, reads SAVISQKPSRDICQRGTSLTIQCQVDSQVTMMFWYRQQPGQSLTLIATANQGSEATYESGFVIDKFPISRPNLTFSTLTVSNMSPEDSSIYLCSVEELFKMVADQETQYFGPGTRLLVL.

This rearrangement joins TRBV6-5 to TRBJ2-5; 10 nucleotides match TRBD1. With 8 bases clipped from V and 5 bases from J, the junction kept 11 bases outside the gene matches. CDR1 MNHEY and CDR2 SVGAGI come from the germline V gene. The CDR3 extends over 15 amino acids. This chain's CDR3 is CASASDRGRVETQYF. The CDR3 nucleotides are TGTGCCAGCGCATCTGACAGGGGGCGCGTCGAGACCCAGTACTTC.

J is TRBJ2-1 and V is TRBV25-1; TRBD1 matches at 7 bases. The V segment lost 3 bases and the J segment 6 bases; nucleotides outside the gene matches: 8. CDR3 length: 15 amino acids. Looked up from germline, CDR1 is MGHDK and CDR2 is SYGVNS. The CDR3 loop is CASSDVRGLRNEQFF. In DNA form, the CDR3 reads TGTGCCAGCAGTGATGTTAGGGGGCTTCGCAATGAGCAGTTCTTC.

This clone has a single count. The chain joins TRBV7-9 to TRBJ1-4; D not certain. Germline V lookup: CDR1 SEHNR, CDR2 FQNEAQ (reference sequence). CDR3 length: 13 residues. Trimming took off 1 base at V and 10 bases at J, with 10 bases between the two ends. The CDR3 bases are TGTGCCAGCAGCTTAGATCCGCTGGGAAAACTGTTTTTT. It yields the protein CASSLDPLGKLFF.

The gene calls are TRBV5-1 and TRBJ1-1; TRBD1 matches 7 bases. Germline CDR1 and CDR2: SGHRS and YFSETQ. Trimming cost V 5 bases and J 3 bases; bases outside gene matches: 4. The CDR3 contains 13 residues. The CDR3 here is CASRYTGDTEAFF. The CDR3 region has the DNA TGCGCCAGCAGATATACAGGGGACACTGAAGCTTTCTTT.

V and J are TRBV27 and TRBJ2-7; TRBD1 matches at 7 bases. After removal of 3 bases from V and 7 bases from J, the junction contained 15 bases not matched to a gene. Germline CDR1 MNHEY, CDR2 SMNVEV (reference sequence). The CDR3 covers 16 residues. The CDR3: CASSFNTGVRRDEQYF. CDR3 coding DNA: TGTGCCAGCAGTTTCAACACAGGGGTGCGGAGAGATGAGCAGTACTTC.

Here the CDR3 DNA reads TGTGCCAGCAGCTATTTAAGCACCGGGGAGCTGTTTTTT. This gives the protein CASSYLSTGELFF. V and J are TRBV5-6 and TRBJ2-2; D gene uncertain. Deletions cut 3 bases from V and 4 bases from J, with 7 bases between. CDR3 length: 13 amino acids. The germline V gene has CDR1 SGHDT and CDR2 YYEEEE.

The rearrangement uses TRBV4-2 and TRBJ2-7; 8 bases align to TRBD2. Germline CDR1 LGHNA, CDR2 YNFKEQ. Unmatched junction bases numbered 8, after V lost 2 bases and J lost 2 bases. The CDR3 has 16 amino acids. The CDR3 protein is CASSQQSGGSTYEQYF. The CDR3, as DNA: TGTGCCAGCAGCCAACAAAGCGGGGGAAGTACCTACGAGCAGTACTTC.

The chain carries TRBV7-2 and TRBJ2-7; no reliable D call. Germline-derived CDR1 and CDR2 are SGHTA and FQGNSA. The CDR3 is made up of 12 amino acids. V was clipped by 5 bases and J by 2 bases, with 7 bases between them. CDR3 bases: TGTGCCAGCAGCATCGCCCCCTACGAGCAGTACTTC. Its protein is CASSIAPYEQYF.

The chain links TRBV4-1 to TRBJ2-3; D is uncertain. This CDR3 spans 13 amino acids. V lost 1 base and J 5 bases, leaving 7 bases between the germline ends. Germline CDR1 is MGHRA and CDR2 is YSYEKL. As DNA, the CDR3 is TGCGCCAGCAGCCAAGGGGTGGGAGATACGCAGTATTTT. Its translation is CASSQGVGDTQYF.

The chain uses TRBV7-9 and TRBJ2-7; D uncertain. V was shortened by 5 bases and J by 4 bases, with 9 bases between the two germline ends. The CDR3 totals 12 residues. Germline V gives CDR1 SEHNR, CDR2 FQNEAQ (reference sequence). The CDR3: CASSKEWYEQYF. In DNA form, the CDR3 reads TGTGCCAGCAGCAAGGAGTGGTACGAGCAGTACTTC. The whole variable domain, remainder taken from reference TRBV7-9 and TRBJ2-7, is DTGVSQNPRHKITKRGQNVTFRCDPISEHNRLYWYRQTLGQGPEFLTYFQNEAQLEKSRLLSDRFSAERPKGSFSTLEIQRTEQGDSAMYLCASSKEWYEQYFGPGTRLTVT.

The gene calls are TRBV12-3 or TRBV12-4 and TRBJ2-5, with D possibly being TRBD2 (6 bases). There are 13 residues in the CDR3. With 3 bases removed from V and 5 bases from J, the gap between germline ends came to 10 bases. For the CDR3, the DNA is TGTGCCAGCAGTTTTCGGGGGACGGAGACCCAGTACTTC. As protein: CASSFRGTETQYF.

The chain combines TRBV6-6 with TRBJ1-2; unclear D gene. From germline, CDR1 is MNHNY and CDR2 SVGAGI (reference sequence). This CDR3 has 14 amino acids. The V end was cut by 0 bases, the J end by 8 bases, with 13 bases between. The CDR3 loop is CASSYSDAPRGYTF. Written as DNA, the CDR3 is TGTGCCAGCAGTTACTCGGACGCGCCTCGCGGCTACACCTTC.

The genes are TRBV4-3 and TRBJ2-1; TRBD2 matches at 10 bases. The V gene's germline CDR1 is LGHNA and CDR2 YSLEER. The CDR3 has 16 amino acids. V trimming: 4 bases; J trimming: 2 bases; junction bases outside the gene matches: 5. This chain's CDR3 is CASSPWTSGAYNEQFF. In DNA, the CDR3 is TGCGCCAGCAGCCCCTGGACTAGCGGAGCCTACAATGAGCAGTTCTTC.

In the case of this clone: Germline and junction disagree at one end, which may indicate a read error. The J gene is TRBJ2-4, the V gene TRBV9; 7 nucleotides agree with TRBD2. Germline lookup yields CDR1 SGDLS and CDR2 YYNGEE. The CDR3 is made up of 12 amino acids. The CDR3 DNA sequence: TGTGCCAGCAGCCCGGGGGGAAACACTCGGCACTTC. Amino acids: CASSPGGNTRHF.

This sequence joins TRBV13 and TRBJ2-1; 10 positions match TRBD2. Germline assignment: CDR1 PRHDT and CDR2 FYEKMQ (reference sequence). V shed 1 base and J 5 bases; nucleotides not matched to a gene: 8. The CDR3 length is 17 residues. The CDR3 DNA sequence: TGTGCCAGCAGCTTAGAGGGAGCGGGAGGGGAGAACAATGAGCAGTTCTTC. It translates to CASSLEGAGGENNEQFF. Supplemented by reference TRBV13 and TRBJ2-1, the full variable domain reads AAGVIQSPRHLIKEKRETATLKCYPIPRHDTVYWYQQGPGQDPQFLISFYEKMQSDKGSIPDRFSAQQFSDYHSELNMSSLELGDSALYFCASSLEGAGGENNEQFFGPGTRLTVL.

V is TRBV2 and J is TRBJ2-7; 7 positions agree with TRBD1. Germline V CDR1 and CDR2: SNHLY, FYNNEI. V lost 6 bases, J lost 6 bases, and 8 bases stayed unmatched. The CDR3 has 13 residues. The CDR3 loop reads CASSYGTAGEQYF. The DNA of the CDR3 is TGTGCCAGCAGCTATGGGACAGCCGGCGAGCAGTACTTC.

This clone appeared a single time. The J gene is TRBJ2-7, the V gene TRBV7-6, with TRBD2 identical over 16 bases. The CDR3 totals 19 residues. The J segment lost 7 bases and the V segment lost 7 bases, leaving 19 bases of the junction unmatched. Germline V gene data show CDR1 as SGHVS and CDR2 as FNYEAQ. This CDR3 reads CASTLGAGTSGRAANEQYF. The CDR3 DNA reads as TGTGCCAGCACCCTAGGGGCAGGGACTAGCGGGAGGGCCGCAAATGAGCAGTACTTC.

The gene calls are TRBV18 and TRBJ1-2; D remains ambiguous. Germline assignment: CDR1 KGHSH and CDR2 LQKENI. Trimming took 3 bases from V and 5 from J, leaving 10 bases between them. The CDR3 runs to 13 residues. CDR3 sequence: CASSPSGSYGYTF. CDR3 bases: TGTGCCAGCTCACCGTCGGGGTCATATGGCTACACCTTC.